Listed here are 2 T cell receptor beta chains from one sample, sequenced in a study of blood T cell repertoires in COVID-19. Produced via immunoSEQ multiplex PCR; TCRdb's table is partial and in-frame only. This table holds about 150,000 clones, 80% to 90% found once. Material for sequencing was peripheral blood. These receptors all stem from a woman aged 40 to 50 with acute or convalescent COVID-19.

The V call is TRBV15, the J call TRBJ2-1; 7 positions agree with TRBD2. Looked up from germline, CDR1 is LNHNV and CDR2 is YYDKDF (reference sequence). J was trimmed by 13 bases and V by 0 bases; bases with no gene match: 9. This CDR3 contains 14 residues. Written as DNA, the CDR3 is TGTGCCACCAGCAGAGATTCTAGGACTAGTCATCAGTTCTTC. Its protein is CATSRDSRTSHQFF. The variable domain in full, completed from reference TRBV15 and TRBJ2-1, reads DAMVIQNPRYQVTQFGKPVTLSCSQTLNHNVMYWYQQKSSQAPKLLFHYYDKDFNNEADTPDNFQSRRPNTSFCFLDIRSPGLGDTAMYLCATSRDSRTSHQFFGPGTRLTVL.

In nucleotides, the CDR3 is TGTGCCAGCAGTTTAGTGAATGAGCAGTTCTTC. Residues: CASSLVNEQFF. This chain uses TRBV6-2 or TRBV6-3 with TRBJ2-1; D ambiguous. The CDR3 covers 11 residues. The V gene's germline CDR1 is MNHEY and CDR2 SVGEGT. V was clipped by 4 bases and J by 7 bases, with 5 bases between them.